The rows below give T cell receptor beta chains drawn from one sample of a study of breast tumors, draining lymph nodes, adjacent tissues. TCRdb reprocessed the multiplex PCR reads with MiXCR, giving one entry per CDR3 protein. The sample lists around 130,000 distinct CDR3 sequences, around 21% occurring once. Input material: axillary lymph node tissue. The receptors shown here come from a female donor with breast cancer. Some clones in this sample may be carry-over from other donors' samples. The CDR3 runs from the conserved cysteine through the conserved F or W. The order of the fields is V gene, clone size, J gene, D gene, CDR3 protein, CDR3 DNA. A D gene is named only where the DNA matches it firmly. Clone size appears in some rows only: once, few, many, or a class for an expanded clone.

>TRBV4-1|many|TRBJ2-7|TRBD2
CASSQDQASGYYEQYF
TGCGCCAGCAGCCAAGATCAGGCTAGCGGGTACTACGAGCAGTACTTC
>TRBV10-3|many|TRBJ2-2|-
CAISESSRSNTGELFF
TGTGCCATCAGTGAGTCATCCAGGTCGAACACCGGGGAGCTGTTTTTT
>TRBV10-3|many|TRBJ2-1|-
CAISVGNTEQFF
TGTGCCATCAGTGTGGGGAATACGGAGCAGTTCTTC
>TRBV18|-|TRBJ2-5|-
CASSSEGAQETQYF
TGTGCCAGCTCTTCGGAGGGGGCGCAAGAGACCCAGTACTTC
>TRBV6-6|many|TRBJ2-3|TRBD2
CASSLVAGANTDTQYF
TGTGCCAGCAGCCTCGTAGCGGGAGCGAACACAGATACGCAGTATTTT
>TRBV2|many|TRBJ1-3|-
CASSEALWANTIYF
TGTGCCAGCAGTGAAGCGCTTTGGGCGAACACCATATATTTT
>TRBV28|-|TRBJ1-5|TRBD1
CASSFLGTGSNQPQHF
TGTGCCAGCAGTTTTTTGGGGACAGGAAGCAATCAGCCCCAGCATTTT
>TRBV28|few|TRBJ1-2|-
CASNGESGYTF
TGTGCCAGCAATGGGGAGTCTGGCTACACCTTC
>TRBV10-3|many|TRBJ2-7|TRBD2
CAMKPSGRGEQYF
TGTGCCATGAAACCTAGCGGGAGAGGCGAGCAGTACTTC
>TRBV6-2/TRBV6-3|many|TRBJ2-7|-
CASSYSPDEQYF
TGTGCCAGCAGTTACTCTCCCGACGAGCAGTACTTC
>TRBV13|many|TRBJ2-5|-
CASSSPRATQYF
TGTGCCAGCAGCTCACCTCGAGCGACCCAGTACTTC
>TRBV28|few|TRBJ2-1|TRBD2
CASSPIRTSGANEQFF
TGTGCCAGCAGCCCAATTCGGACTAGCGGAGCCAATGAGCAGTTCTTC
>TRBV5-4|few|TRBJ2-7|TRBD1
CASSSPGQDYEQHF
TGTGCCAGCAGCAGCCCGGGACAGGACTACGAGCAGCACTTC
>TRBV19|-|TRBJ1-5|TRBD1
CASSIDDRGSNQPQHF
TGTGCCAGTAGTATAGATGACAGGGGGAGCAATCAGCCCCAGCATTTT
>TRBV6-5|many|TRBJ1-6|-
CASSGHPDPRGSPLHF
TGTGCCAGCAGTGGTCACCCCGACCCTAGAGGTTCACCCCTCCACTTT
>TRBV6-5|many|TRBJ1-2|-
CASSTGTNYGYTF
TGTGCCAGCAGCACCGGGACAAATTATGGCTACACCTTC
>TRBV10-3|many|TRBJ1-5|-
CAISESPGNQPQHF
TGTGCCATCAGTGAGTCGCCGGGCAATCAGCCCCAGCATTTT
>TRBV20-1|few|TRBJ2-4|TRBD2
CSASPGGAVKNIQYF
TGCAGTGCTTCCCCGGGGGGGGCAGTCAAAAACATTCAGTACTTC
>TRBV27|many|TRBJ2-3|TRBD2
CASPGGGSDTDTQYF
TGTGCCAGCCCCGGGGGAGGGTCGGACACAGATACGCAGTATTTT
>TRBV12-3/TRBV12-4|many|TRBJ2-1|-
CATTWGESDNEQFF
TGTGCCACAACGTGGGGGGAATCCGACAATGAGCAGTTCTTC
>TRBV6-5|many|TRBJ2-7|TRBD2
CASSPPGGRAGEQYF
TGTGCCAGCAGTCCCCCCGGCGGGAGGGCAGGCGAGCAGTACTTC
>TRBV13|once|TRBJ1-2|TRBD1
CASSPGAGGLYGFTF
TGTGCCAGCAGCCCGGGTGCAGGGGGGCTCTATGGCTTCACCTTC
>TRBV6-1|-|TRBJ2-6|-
CASSSQSSGANVLTF
TGTGCCAGCAGCTCCCAGAGCTCTGGGGCCAACGTCCTGACTTTC
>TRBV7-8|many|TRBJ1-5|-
CASSPSFRIAPDQPQHF
TGTGCCAGCAGCCCCTCATTTAGGATCGCCCCAGATCAGCCCCAGCATTTT
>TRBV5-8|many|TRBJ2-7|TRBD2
CASSFSLARSYEQYF
TGTGCCAGCAGCTTCTCACTAGCGAGATCCTACGAGCAGTACTTC
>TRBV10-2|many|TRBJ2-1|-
CASSDVSSYNEQFF
TGCGCCAGCAGTGATGTGAGCTCCTACAATGAGCAGTTCTTC
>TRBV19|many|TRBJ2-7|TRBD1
CASRRGQGEVYEQYF
TGTGCCAGTAGACGCGGACAGGGGGAAGTGTACGAGCAGTACTTC
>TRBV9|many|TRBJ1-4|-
CASSVGTGSNEKLFF
TGTGCCAGCAGCGTAGGCACAGGCTCTAATGAAAAACTGTTTTTT
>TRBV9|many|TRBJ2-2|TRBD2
CASSPGGGRALTGELFF
TGTGCCAGCAGCCCCGGAGGCGGGAGGGCCTTAACCGGGGAGCTGTTTTTT
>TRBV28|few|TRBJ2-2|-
CASSFLYGELFF
TGTGCCAGCAGTTTTCTTTACGGGGAGCTGTTTTTT